Sequencing of this TCR beta chain was carried out in a study of identical twins. Addition of a universal primer site occurred through template switching, and cDNA carried unique molecular identifiers. TCRdb re-analysed the 5' RACE reads in MiXCR, keeping a single row per CDR3 protein. Seen here are some 690,000 distinct CDR3 sequences, approximately 22% observed once, and the top ten hold 4.3%. From germline, CDR1 is SQVTM and CDR2 ANQGSEA. Trimming removed 4 bases at V and 1 base at J, with 8 bases between. This CDR3 contains 13 residues. This clonotype was counted many times. The same data also contributed to another study, on T cells expressing NK-cell markers. Per that paper: Whether expanded NKG2C+ T cell clones recognized HCMV stayed uncertain.

The sequenced sample was PBMCs. The TCR comes from a woman aged 18-29 years in good health. This chain joins TRBV29-1 and TRBJ2-1; no definite D call. The CDR3 reads CSVGGSSYNEQFF. The DNA for the CDR3 is TGCAGCGTTGGAGGAAGTTCCTACAATGAGCAGTTCTTC.